This T cell receptor (beta chain) was recorded in a study of OX40 agonist ivuxolimab in advanced cancers. V lost 5 bases and J 4 bases, leaving 14 bases between the germline ends. CDR1 is MNHEY and CDR2 is SMNVEV in the germline V gene (reference sequence). CDR3 size: 14 residues. TCRdb's copy holds only in-frame clones and misses some; the assay was immunoSEQ multiplex PCR. The sample has tens of thousands of clones; more than 75% are singletons. Blood sampling took place at baseline, cycle 4 day 1, and cycle 7 day 1. This material consisted of CD4+ or CD8+ T cells sorted from blood, taken in a trial of the OX40 agonist ivuxolimab. This receptor was taken from an adult with an advanced solid tumor such as melanoma, head and neck, liver or kidney cancer. V usage is TRBV27 and J usage is TRBJ2-5; D is possibly TRBD1 or TRBD2 (5 bases each). The CDR3 protein is CASSPEGLGETQYF. Written as DNA, the CDR3 is TGTGCCAGCAGTCCCGAGGGGTTAGGAGAGACCCAGTACTTC.